This T cell receptor (beta chain) is drawn from a study of T cells in Graves' hyperthyroidism and ophthalmopathy. Study-level background: Peripheral blood was taken when the disease was first diagnosed, before any treatment began.

Amplification of TCR beta CDR3 regions used RNA as the template. With the HTBI primer set, the TCR CDR3 went through a first round of RT-PCR. One entry per CDR3 protein results from TCRdb running MiXCR on the multiplex PCR reads. The data contain 350,000 or so distinct CDR3 sequences, about a sixth of them singletons. V lost 11 bases to trimming and J lost 7 bases; unmatched junction nucleotides: 8. The CDR3 has 13 amino acids. Per germline, CDR1 WNHNN and CDR2 SYGVQD (reference sequence). Pregnant or lactating patients were excluded, as were those with uncontrolled infection or other autoimmune disease. Preceding any ophthalmopathy symptoms, the blood sample dates from first hyperthyroidism diagnosis. This clonotype has at least ten counts.

The material sequenced was blood. The TCR was taken from a woman aged 25 to 39 with Graves' hyperthyroidism that later progressed to Graves' ophthalmopathy. This rearrangement joins TRBV10-1 to TRBJ1-6; 7 nucleotides agree with TRBD1. The CDR3 region has the DNA TGCGCCGGCTCACAGGGGACGAATTCACCCCTCCACTTT. Its translation: CAGSQGTNSPLHF.